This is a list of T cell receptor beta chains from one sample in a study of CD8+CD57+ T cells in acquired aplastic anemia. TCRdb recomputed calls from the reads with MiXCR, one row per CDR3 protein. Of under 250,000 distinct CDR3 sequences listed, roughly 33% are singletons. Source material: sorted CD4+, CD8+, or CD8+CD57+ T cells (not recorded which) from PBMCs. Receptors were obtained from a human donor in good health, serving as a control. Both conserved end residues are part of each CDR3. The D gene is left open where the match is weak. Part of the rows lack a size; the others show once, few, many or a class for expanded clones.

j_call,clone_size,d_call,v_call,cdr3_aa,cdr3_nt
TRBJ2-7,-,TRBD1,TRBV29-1,CSGKSDRTYEQYF,TGCAGCGGTAAGTCGGACAGGACCTACGAGCAGTACTTC
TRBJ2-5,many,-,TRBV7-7,CASSSSQETQYF,TGTGCCAGCAGCTCCTCCCAAGAGACCCAGTACTTC
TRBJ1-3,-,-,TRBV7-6,CASSSRLGGKKGNTIYF,TGTGCCAGCAGCTCTCGCTTAGGTGGGAAAAAAGGAAACACCATATATTTT
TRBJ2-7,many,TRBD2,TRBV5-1,CASSPQLGLAGVRQYF,TGCGCCAGCAGCCCGCAATTGGGACTAGCGGGAGTACGGCAGTACTTC
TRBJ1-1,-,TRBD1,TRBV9,CASSEGGTGVNTEAFF,TGTGCCAGCAGCGAAGGGGGGACAGGGGTGAACACTGAAGCTTTCTTT
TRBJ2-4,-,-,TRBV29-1,CSVDRDNKNIQYF,TGCAGCGTTGACCGGGACAACAAAAACATTCAGTACTTC
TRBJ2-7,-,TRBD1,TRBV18,CASSRDRGLDEQYF,TGTGCCAGCTCAAGGGACAGGGGGCTGGACGAGCAGTACTTC
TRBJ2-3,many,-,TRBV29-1,CSPIDRLHNTDTQYF,TGCAGCCCCATCGATCGCTTGCACAACACAGATACGCAGTATTTT
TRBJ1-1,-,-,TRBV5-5,CASRRALNTEAFF,TGTGCCAGCAGACGGGCCCTGAACACTGAAGCTTTCTTT
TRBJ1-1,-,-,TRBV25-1,CASSRSRTTGEEAFF,TGTGCCAGCAGCCGCTCTAGGACAACCGGGGAGGAAGCTTTCTTT
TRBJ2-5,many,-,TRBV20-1,CSARALVAGDQETQYF,TGCAGTGCTAGAGCCCTAGTTGCAGGGGATCAAGAGACCCAGTACTTC
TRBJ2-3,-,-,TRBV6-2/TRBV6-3,CASSTRRVLQGGVTDTQYF,TGTGCCAGCAGTACTCGACGGGTATTACAGGGTGGGGTCACAGATACGCAGTATTTT
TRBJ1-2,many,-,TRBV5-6,CASSLIRDYTF,TGTGCCAGCAGCTTAATCAGGGACTACACCTTC
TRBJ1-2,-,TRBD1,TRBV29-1,CSRQGEGYGYTF,TGCAGCCGACAGGGGGAAGGCTATGGCTACACCTTC
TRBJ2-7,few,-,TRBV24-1,CATSESRDVGEQYF,TGTGCCACCAGTGAATCGCGAGACGTCGGCGAGCAGTACTTC
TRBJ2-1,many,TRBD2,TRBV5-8,CASSFSGRYEQFF,TGTGCCAGCAGCTTCAGCGGGAGGTATGAGCAGTTCTTC
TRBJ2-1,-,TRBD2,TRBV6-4,CASSDSSGGANEQFF,TGTGCCAGCAGTGACTCTAGCGGGGGGGCCAATGAGCAGTTCTTC
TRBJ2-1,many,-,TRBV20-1,CSASRGTGLNEQFF,TGCAGTGCCAGCCGAGGGACTGGCTTGAATGAGCAGTTCTTC
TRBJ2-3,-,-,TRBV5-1,CASSLAIMRDTQYF,TGCGCCAGCAGCTTGGCCATAATGAGAGATACGCAGTATTTT
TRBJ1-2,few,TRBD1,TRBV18,CASSRQGTLDGYTF,TGTGCCAGCTCACGACAGGGTACCCTCGATGGCTACACCTTC
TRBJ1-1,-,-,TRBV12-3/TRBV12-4,CASSLGGGYTEAFF,TGTGCCAGCAGTTTAGGGGGCGGGTACACTGAAGCTTTCTTT
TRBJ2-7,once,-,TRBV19,CASSAGTSYEQYF,TGTGCCAGTAGTGCGGGGACTTCCTACGAGCAGTACTTC
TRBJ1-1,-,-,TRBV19,CASTMRPEQHTEAFF,TGTGCCAGTACCATGAGACCAGAACAGCACACTGAAGCTTTCTTT
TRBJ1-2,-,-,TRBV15,CATSSLSQGTYGYTF,TGTGCCACCAGCAGCTTGTCACAGGGAACCTATGGCTACACCTTC
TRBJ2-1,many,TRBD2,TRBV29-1,CSVRLAGQINEQFF,TGCAGCGTTCGACTAGCAGGCCAGATCAATGAGCAGTTCTTC
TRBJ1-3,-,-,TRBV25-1,CASSESGEGNTIYF,TGTGCCAGCAGTGAATCAGGGGAGGGAAACACCATATATTTT
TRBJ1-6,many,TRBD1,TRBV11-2,CASSLGWDRGRFNSPLHF,TGTGCCAGCAGCCTAGGGTGGGACAGGGGTCGTTTCAATTCACCCCTCCACTTT